Below are 18 T cell receptor beta chains sequenced from a single sample in a study of blood T cell repertoires in COVID-19. Profiling relied on immunoSEQ multiplex PCR, and the TCRdb table lists in-frame clones only, not all of them. Here the sample spans about 200,000 clones, roughly nine tenths being singletons. The sequenced sample was peripheral blood. These receptors were collected from a man between 40 and 49 years old with acute or convalescent COVID-19.

A remark on this clone: Distinct nucleotide sequences in the sample also encode this CDR3. The chain combines TRBV5-1 with TRBJ1-1; no firm D call. The CDR3 sequence is 14 residues long. Germline assignment: CDR1 SGHRS and CDR2 YFSETQ. The V end was cut by 1 base, the J end by 0 bases, with 7 bases between. The CDR3 nucleotides are TGCGCCAGCAGCTTGAGTACAGTGAACACTGAAGCTTTCTTT. Translated, it gives CASSLSTVNTEAFF.

The rearrangement uses TRBV7-2 and TRBJ2-3; D uncertain. This CDR3 region has 15 residues. V gave up 6 bases and J gave up 2 bases, with 15 bases separating them. Germline V gene lookup returns CDR1 SGHTA and CDR2 FQGNSA. The CDR3 DNA reads TGTGCCAGCAGGCTAGAATTGAGAATCACAGATACGCAGTATTTT. Its translation: CASRLELRITDTQYF.

V is TRBV4-3 and J is TRBJ1-2; 7 nucleotides agree with TRBD1. Trimming removed 2 bases from V and 4 bases from J; junction bases left unmatched: 13. CDR1 is LGHNA and CDR2 is YSLEER in the germline V gene. CDR3 size: 17 residues. The CDR3 bases are TGCGCCAGCAGCCAAAGCGTTGGGGACAGCCCTTTCTATGGCTACACCTTC. It encodes CASSQSVGDSPFYGYTF.

This rearrangement joins TRBV5-6 to TRBJ2-7; D is ambiguous. Trimming shortened V by 3 bases and J by 4 bases, and 5 bases separated the two germline ends. Germline V lookup: CDR1 SGHDT, CDR2 YYEEEE. The CDR3 consists of 11 residues. The CDR3 DNA reads as TGTGCCAGCAGCTCTCAGTACGAGCAGTACTTC. This encodes CASSSQYEQYF.

This clone has only one observation. This chain links TRBV5-1 with TRBJ2-1; 9 bases are shared with TRBD1. This CDR3 is 17 amino acids long. The trim removed 3 bases at V and 0 bases at J, leaving 7 bases unmatched. Germline lookup yields CDR1 SGHRS and CDR2 YFSETQ. The CDR3 DNA reads TGCGCCAGCAGCTCCCAACAGGGGGCTAGCTCCTACAATGAGCAGTTCTTC. Translating it yields CASSSQQGASSYNEQFF.

This chain connects TRBV23-1 to TRBJ2-7; D call uncertain. TRBV23-1 is known as an ORF, though its function is uncertain. This CDR3 is 13 amino acids long. The V and J ends lost 1 base and 5 bases respectively, with 9 bases between them. In DNA, the CDR3 is TGCGCCAGCAGTCAATGGCCCCGGGACGAGCAGTACTTC. This translates into CASSQWPRDEQYF.

J is TRBJ1-3 and V is TRBV9; D unclear. V lost 3 bases to trimming and J lost 1 base, with 8 bases between them. The CDR3 extends over 14 amino acids. Germline V gene sequence: CDR1 SGDLS, CDR2 YYNGEE. In DNA, the CDR3 is TGTGCCAGCAGCGAGGCAGCGTCTGGAAACACCATATATTTT. Translation gives CASSEAASGNTIYF. Looking up the rest from reference TRBV9 and TRBJ1-3 gives the full variable domain: DSGVTQTPKHLITATGQRVTLRCSPRSGDLSVYWYQQSLDQGLQFLIQYYNGEERAKGNILERFSAQQFPDLHSELNLSSLELGDSALYFCASSEAASGNTIYFGEGSWLTVV.

This clone appeared once. This chain connects TRBV28 to TRBJ2-2; a weak D match, TRBD2 (5 bases). Trimming removed 3 bases from V and 1 base from J, with 12 bases in between. Germline V CDR1 and CDR2: MDHEN, SYDVKM. The CDR3 covers 16 residues. CDR3 DNA sequence: TGTGCCAGCAGTTTGAGAGGGCACATGAACACCGGGGAGCTGTTTTTT. It yields the protein CASSLRGHMNTGELFF.

The rearrangement joins TRBV7-2 to TRBJ2-5; 9 nucleotides match TRBD2. Germline CDR1 SGHTA, CDR2 FQGNSA. This CDR3 has 15 residues. V lost 5 bases and J lost 5; bases outside the gene matches: 9. Here the CDR3 DNA reads TGTGCCAGCAGCCCTCTGGGACTAGCTTTGGAGACCCAGTACTTC. Translated: CASSPLGLALETQYF.

V and J are TRBV6-5 and TRBJ1-2; D is possibly TRBD1 (5 bases). The CDR3 extends over 15 amino acids. Germline V lookup: CDR1 MNHEY, CDR2 SVGAGI. The ends were cut back, 7 bases at V and 2 bases at J, with 17 bases in the middle. The CDR3 nucleotides read TGTGCCAGCAAACTAGGGAAGGAGGGGAACTATGGCTACACCTTC. It translates to CASKLGKEGNYGYTF.

The chain uses TRBV5-4 and TRBJ2-5; 7 bases are shared with TRBD1. The V gene end was trimmed by 0 bases and the J gene end by 7 bases; junction bases not matched to a gene: 6. The CDR3 is 14 amino acids. Germline CDR1 SGHNT, CDR2 YYREEE (reference sequence). CDR3 sequence: CASSLEGAGGTQYF. The CDR3 nucleotides read TGTGCCAGCAGCTTGGAGGGGGCTGGGGGGACCCAGTACTTC.

CDR3 nucleotides: TGTGCCAGCAGCCTGACAGCCGACACTGAAGCTTTCTTT. It encodes CASSLTADTEAFF. The J gene is TRBJ1-1, the V gene TRBV3-1 (or the pseudogene TRBV3-2); maybe TRBD1 (5 bases). The CDR3 covers 13 residues. Per the germline V gene, CDR1 is LGHDT and CDR2 is YNNKEL (reference sequence). Trimming stripped 4 bases from V and 3 bases from J, with 9 bases between.

The chain employs TRBV19 and TRBJ2-2; 11 bases are shared with TRBD2. V lost 3 bases, J lost 0 bases, and 3 bases stayed unmatched. This CDR3 spans 17 amino acids. Germline assignment: CDR1 LNHDA and CDR2 SQIVND (reference sequence). CDR3 bases: TGTGCCAGTAGTATCATAGCGGGAGGGCCGAACACCGGGGAGCTGTTTTTT. It specifies CASSIIAGGPNTGELFF.

This rearrangement joins TRBV18 to TRBJ2-2; 7 bases fit TRBD1. Germline assignment: CDR1 KGHSH and CDR2 LQKENI. CDR3 length equals 15 residues. With 3 bases clipped from V and 2 bases from J, the junction kept 3 bases outside the gene matches. CDR3 in amino acids: CASSPRDRNTGELFF. Here the CDR3 DNA reads TGTGCCAGCTCACCCCGGGACAGAAACACCGGGGAGCTGTTTTTT.

This clone was found once. V gene TRBV4-1 combines with J gene TRBJ2-1, with 8 nucleotides matching TRBD2. Germline CDR1 and CDR2: MGHRA and YSYEKL. The CDR3 contains 15 residues. Germline trimming cut 0 bases from V and 7 bases from J; bases unmatched to any gene: 5. CDR3 in amino acids: CASSQDVGTRNEQFF. DNA for the CDR3: TGCGCCAGCAGCCAAGATGTCGGGACTAGGAATGAGCAGTTCTTC.

In this sample, this clone turned up a few times. V usage is TRBV7-9 and J usage is TRBJ1-1, with unresolved D. CDR1 is SEHNR, CDR2 FQNEAQ, per germline (reference sequence). V was trimmed by 1 base and J by 4 bases, leaving 7 bases between them. There are 13 residues in the CDR3. The CDR3 DNA is TGTGCCAGCAGCTTAGACACGGGCACTGAAGCTTTCTTT. Translating gives CASSLDTGTEAFF. The whole variable domain, remainder taken from reference TRBV7-9 and TRBJ1-1, is DTGVSQNPRHKITKRGQNVTFRCDPISEHNRLYWYRQTLGQGPEFLTYFQNEAQLEKSRLLSDRFSAERPKGSFSTLEIQRTEQGDSAMYLCASSLDTGTEAFFGQGTRLTVV.

This clone was counted once. This rearrangement joins TRBV4-2 to TRBJ2-3; D is possibly TRBD2 (7 bases). This CDR3 region has 16 residues. The germline gives CDR1 LGHNA, CDR2 YNFKEQ. V shed 0 bases and J shed 1 base, with 11 bases lying between them. The CDR3: CASSQEQGGGTDTQYF. The DNA for the CDR3 is TGTGCCAGCAGCCAAGAACAGGGAGGGGGCACAGATACGCAGTATTTT.

This clone has only one observation. The chain links TRBV6-2 or TRBV6-3 to TRBJ2-5, with D tentatively TRBD2 (6 bases). The CDR3 loop spans 18 amino acids. The germline CDR1 and CDR2 sequences are MNHEY and SVGEGT. The V and J ends lost 6 bases and 5 bases respectively, with 28 bases between them. CDR3 sequence reads: CASSSPSVLGVGHETQYF. The CDR3 DNA follows: TGTGCCAGCAGCTCCCCTAGCGTCTTGGGTGTGGGCCACGAGACCCAGTACTTC.